Below are 20 T cell receptor beta chains sequenced from a single sample in a study of T cell changes during pregnancy in multiple sclerosis. Some clones are missing from TCRdb's copy, which holds only in-frame ones; the method was immunoSEQ multiplex PCR. This table holds around 40,000 clones, roughly nine tenths found once. Sequencing used CD4+ T cells from peripheral blood mononuclear cells, obtained in the third trimester of pregnancy. These receptors were taken from a female donor in good health, enrolled as a control in a pregnancy study.

The chain has TRBV19 and TRBJ1-6; 9 bases line up with TRBD1. The V segment lost 5 bases and the J segment 6 bases; nucleotides outside the gene matches: 11. The CDR3 runs 17 residues. Germline V CDR1 and CDR2: LNHDA, SQIVND (reference sequence). The CDR3 protein is CASSPTLGQGLNSPLHF. CDR3 bases: TGTGCCAGTAGTCCCACCCTGGGACAGGGACTTAATTCACCCCTCCACTTT.

The CDR3 nucleotides are TGTGCCAGCTCACCACCCGGGAGAACCGGGGAGCTGTTTTTT. Protein sequence: CASSPPGRTGELFF. The chain employs TRBV18 and TRBJ2-2; D perhaps matches TRBD2 (6 bases). V lost 0 bases and J lost 5, with 7 bases in between. Germline CDR1 is KGHSH and CDR2 is LQKENI. The CDR3 covers 14 residues.

The chain links TRBV7-2 to TRBJ1-2; 7 bases agree with TRBD1. Germline CDR1 reads SGHTA; CDR2 reads FQGNSA. The CDR3 is 15 residues long. The V segment lost 3 bases and the J segment 4 bases; nucleotides outside the gene matches: 8. CDR3 DNA sequence: TGTGCCAGCAGCTTTGGGACAGAAGTGGGCTATGGCTACACCTTC. It codes for CASSFGTEVGYGYTF.

The rearrangement joins TRBV15 to TRBJ2-3, with a possible D match to TRBD2 (5 bases). CDR3 length equals 13 residues. Trimming cost V 5 bases and J 2 bases, with 8 bases left between them. Germline CDR1 and CDR2: LNHNV and YYDKDF (reference sequence). For the CDR3, the DNA is TGTGCCACCAGCGGGAGACCCACAGATACGCAGTATTTT. Translated: CATSGRPTDTQYF.

V and J are TRBV2 and TRBJ2-1, with a weak D call TRBD2 (5 bases). CDR3 length: 12 amino acids. V shed 4 bases and J shed 8 bases, with 9 bases lying between them. CDR1 is SNHLY, CDR2 FYNNEI, per germline. This CDR3 is CASSGPEDEQFF. As DNA, the CDR3 is TGTGCCAGCAGTGGACCGGAGGATGAGCAGTTCTTC.

This chain joins TRBV28 and TRBJ2-5; tentative D call: TRBD1 (5 bases). CDR1 and CDR2 from the germline V gene are MDHEN and SYDVKM. CDR3 length equals 13 residues. The ends were cut back, 7 bases at V and 5 bases at J, with 14 bases in the middle. The CDR3 nucleotides are TGTGCCAGCACCGACAGTGGGTCGGAGACCCAGTACTTC. This encodes CASTDSGSETQYF.

The rearrangement uses TRBV27 and TRBJ1-1; 8 bases fit TRBD1. This CDR3 comprises 13 residues. With 8 bases clipped from V and 13 bases from J, the junction kept 15 bases outside the gene matches. Per the germline V gene, CDR1 is MNHEY and CDR2 is SMNVEV (reference sequence). CDR3 sequence (DNA): TGTGCCAGCTCCTGGACAGGGCTCCGGGAGGTTTTCTTT. Translating gives CASSWTGLREVFF.

The V gene is TRBV19, the J gene TRBJ2-1, with 10 bases matching TRBD1. V gave up 4 bases and J gave up 15 bases; unmatched junction bases: 6. Germline lookup yields CDR1 LNHDA and CDR2 SQIVND (reference sequence). The CDR3 is 12 residues long. The CDR3 region is CASSTDRGIVFF. Here the CDR3 DNA reads TGTGCCAGTAGTACGGACAGGGGGATTGTGTTCTTC. Based on the CDR3 plus reference TRBV19 and TRBJ2-1, the full variable domain is DGGITQSPKYLFRKEGQNVTLSCEQNLNHDAMYWYRQDPGQGLRLIYYSQIVNDFQKGDIAEGYSVSREKKESFPLTVTSAQKNPTAFYLCASSTDRGIVFFGPGTRLTVL.

The rearrangement uses TRBV19 and TRBJ1-3, with a possible D match to TRBD1 (5 bases). The CDR3 is 17 residues long. Per germline, CDR1 LNHDA and CDR2 SQIVND (reference sequence). The ends were cut back, 7 bases at V and 0 bases at J, with 19 bases in the middle. CDR3 sequence reads: CASKGQETDISGNTIYF. The DNA for the CDR3 is TGTGCCAGTAAGGGTCAGGAGACGGACATCTCTGGAAACACCATATATTTT.

The chain uses TRBV7-2 and TRBJ1-5; 8 bases line up with TRBD1. This CDR3 spans 16 amino acids. The germline CDR1 and CDR2 sequences are SGHTA and FQGNSA. V shed 5 bases and J 2 bases; nucleotides not matched to a gene: 8. CDR3: CASSKDQGARNQPQHF. The CDR3, as DNA: TGTGCCAGCAGCAAAGACCAGGGGGCACGCAATCAGCCCCAGCATTTT. The full variable domain, rest sourced from reference TRBV7-2 and TRBJ1-5, is GAGVSQSPSNKVTEKGKDVELRCDPISGHTALYWYRQSLGQGLEFLIYFQGNSAPDKSGLPSDRFSAERTGGSVSTLTIQRTQQEDSAVYLCASSKDQGARNQPQHFGDGTRLSIL.

This chain links TRBV6-5 with TRBJ1-1; maybe TRBD1 (6 bases). V dropped 5 bases and J dropped 5 bases, with 15 bases sitting between them. Germline values: CDR1 MNHEY, CDR2 SVGAGI. The CDR3 covers 14 residues. The chain's CDR3 is CASSGIGGRTEAFF. CDR3 nucleotide sequence: TGTGCCAGCAGTGGCATAGGGGGAAGGACTGAAGCTTTCTTT.

The V call is TRBV29-1, the J call TRBJ2-3; 8 bases align to TRBD2. J lost 1 base, V lost 6 bases, and 9 bases had no gene match. This CDR3 has 15 amino acids. Germline loops: CDR1 SQVTM, CDR2 ANQGSEA. CDR3 region: CSVAGTREGTDTQYF. CDR3 DNA sequence: TGCAGCGTCGCCGGGACTAGGGAGGGCACAGATACGCAGTATTTT.

This chain uses TRBV15 with TRBJ2-2; D remains unclear. This CDR3 is 17 amino acids long. Trimming stripped 0 bases from V and 1 base from J, with 12 bases between. From germline, CDR1 is LNHNV and CDR2 YYDKDF (reference sequence). The CDR3: CATSRESEAGNTGELFF. CDR3 nucleotides: TGTGCCACCAGCAGAGAGTCTGAGGCCGGGAACACCGGGGAGCTGTTTTTT.

The V gene is TRBV11-2, the J gene TRBJ2-1; perhaps TRBD1 as D (5 bases). Germline CDR1 reads SGHAT; CDR2 reads FQNNGV. This CDR3 contains 17 residues. Trimming pared 1 base from V and 0 bases from J, leaving 13 bases between. The CDR3 spells CASSLALRQSSYNEQFF. DNA of the CDR3: TGTGCCAGCAGCTTAGCTCTTCGACAGAGCTCCTACAATGAGCAGTTCTTC. Drawing the rest from reference TRBV11-2 and TRBJ2-1, the complete variable domain is EAGVAQSPRYKIIEKRQSVAFWCNPISGHATLYWYQQILGQGPKLLIQFQNNGVVDDSQLPKDRFSAERLKGVDSTLKIQPAKLEDSAVYLCASSLALRQSSYNEQFFGPGTRLTVL.

The chain joins TRBV18 to TRBJ1-3; D call uncertain. Deletions cut 3 bases from V and 4 bases from J, with 10 bases between. Per the germline V gene, CDR1 is KGHSH and CDR2 is LQKENI. This CDR3 has 14 residues. The CDR3 region has the DNA TGTGCCAGCTCACCCGGATCGGGGGGAAACACCATATATTTT. Protein product: CASSPGSGGNTIYF.

The V and J genes are TRBV5-1 and TRBJ1-2; D is uncertain. This CDR3 has 14 residues. The germline CDR1 and CDR2 sequences are SGHRS and YFSETQ. Trimming removed 4 bases from V and 6 bases from J, with 16 bases in between. DNA of the CDR3: TGCGCCAGCAGCGCGGGCCTCAGCGTCGATGGCTACACCTTC. This codes for CASSAGLSVDGYTF.

The chain joins TRBV15 to TRBJ2-5; no firm D call. V was trimmed by 0 bases and J by 3 bases, leaving 11 bases between them. The germline gives CDR1 LNHNV, CDR2 YYDKDF (reference sequence). The CDR3 runs to 15 residues. The CDR3 DNA follows: TGTGCCACCAGCAGAGATCCAAATTTCAAAGAGACCCAGTACTTC. It encodes CATSRDPNFKETQYF.

V gene TRBV28 combines with J gene TRBJ1-1; 7 bases fit TRBD1. Looked up from germline, CDR1 is MDHEN and CDR2 is SYDVKM. This CDR3 spans 17 amino acids. J gave up 4 bases and V 2 bases, and 13 bases lay outside the gene matches. CDR3 in DNA: TGTGCCAGCAGTTTAGACAGGGTGGGTGTGGGGGGCACTGAAGCTTTCTTT. Its translation: CASSLDRVGVGGTEAFF.

CDR3 loop: CASSTGGDTGELFF. For the CDR3, the DNA is TGTGCCAGCAGTACGGGAGGCGACACCGGGGAGCTGTTTTTT. The chain uses TRBV6-4 and TRBJ2-2, with 7 bases matching TRBD2. With 5 bases clipped from V and 3 bases from J, the junction kept 3 bases outside the gene matches. Germline CDR1 and CDR2: MRHNA and SNTAGT. The CDR3 covers 14 residues.

The rearrangement uses TRBV11-3 and TRBJ1-5; D might be TRBD1 (6 bases). The CDR3 contains 14 residues. Germline V lookup: CDR1 SGHNT, CDR2 YENEEA. V lost 5 bases and J 6 bases, leaving 14 bases between the germline ends. The chain's CDR3 is CASSPTGFRQPQHF. CDR3 sequence (DNA): TGTGCCAGCAGCCCGACAGGTTTTCGTCAGCCCCAGCATTTT.